This T cell receptor beta chain was recorded in a study of blood T cell repertoires in COVID-19. At the level of the study: The study drew acute and convalescent COVID-19 samples from the United States, Italy and Spain. Sources were T cells, B-cell-depleted T cells, or PBMCs; the material itself was cDNA or gDNA.

Method: immunoSEQ multiplex PCR; TCRdb's copy keeps in-frame clones and lacks some. The sample records 200,000 to 250,000 clones, 84% being singletons. V was trimmed by 1 base and J by 9 bases, leaving 9 bases between them. Per the germline V gene, CDR1 is DFQATT and CDR2 is SNEGSKA (reference sequence). This CDR3 spans 11 amino acids. Sequencing used peripheral blood. The chain couples TRBV20-1 to TRBJ2-5; the D is unclear. The receptor was isolated from a woman aged 45-65 years with active or convalescent COVID-19. The CDR3 DNA reads as TGCAGTGCTAGAGCACTAAACGCCCAGTACTTC. Encoded protein: CSARALNAQYF.